The entry below describes one T cell receptor beta chain. As yet, its antigen is unknown. The source of the sample is a study of T cell responses to AZD1222 COVID-19 vaccine. Samples with a second dose at about 4 or about 12 weeks were pooled together. Study conclusions and caveats: Vaccine-associated CD4 TCRs spanned spike, dominant at 160-218 and 743-854. Seropositive at baseline were only six AZD1222 recipients.

Here immunoSEQ multiplex PCR was the method, and the copy in TCRdb shows in-frame clones only, minus some. The sample yields 100,000 to 150,000 clones, approximately 90% seen once. Trimming cost V 0 bases and J 1 base, with 26 bases left between them. The CDR3 runs to 20 residues. Germline CDR1 is SGHNT and CDR2 is YYREEE (reference sequence). The chain combines TRBV5-4 with TRBJ2-7; D not resolved. The clonotype comes from an adult who received the AZD1222 COVID-19 vaccine. The sequenced sample was peripheral blood, obtained 28 days after the second AZD1222 dose. The CDR3 DNA reads as TGTGCCAGCAGCTTGGGGGGTAGGCCAAGCACCACCTATGGGTCCTACGAGCAGTACTTC. It specifies CASSLGGRPSTTYGSYEQYF.